These 18 T cell receptor beta chains came from one sample sequenced in a study of T cell responses to AZD1222 COVID-19 vaccine. Assay used: immunoSEQ multiplex PCR; TCRdb lists only in-frame clones, some missing. Among tens of thousands of clones listed, around 90% were seen once. This material consisted of peripheral blood, taken on day 0 of AZD1222 vaccination. The receptors come from an adult in good health.

The gene calls are TRBV6-5 and TRBJ2-5; TRBD1 is a possible D gene (5 bases). Germline CDR1 reads MNHEY; CDR2 reads SVGAGI. The CDR3 consists of 13 residues. Trimming removed 6 bases from V and 2 bases from J, with 10 bases in between. CDR3 amino acids: CASRPTAQETQYF. The CDR3 nucleotides are TGTGCCAGCAGGCCGACAGCACAAGAGACCCAGTACTTC.

The chain links TRBV9 to TRBJ2-1, with TRBD1 as a possible D gene (5 bases). Germline CDR1 is SGDLS and CDR2 is YYNGEE. V was cut by 0 bases and J by 5 bases, with 9 bases left in between. CDR3 size: 14 residues. The CDR3 here is CASSVVGVNNEQFF. The CDR3 DNA is TGTGCCAGCAGCGTAGTAGGGGTAAACAATGAGCAGTTCTTC.

The J gene is TRBJ2-7, the V gene TRBV5-1; possibly TRBD1 or TRBD2 for D (7 bases each). CDR3 size: 16 residues. CDR1 and CDR2 from the germline V gene are SGHRS and YFSETQ. Between the trimmed V and J ends, which lost 1 base and 3 bases, there was a span of 17 bases. The chain's CDR3 is CASSLWEGAPLYEQYF. In DNA, the CDR3 is TGCGCCAGCAGCTTGTGGGAGGGGGCGCCGCTCTACGAGCAGTACTTC.

This clone has a count of ten or more. The same CDR3 is also encoded by other DNA sequences in this sample. The chain joins TRBV12-5 to TRBJ2-7; D is undetermined. This CDR3 has 14 amino acids. CDR1 LGHNT and CDR2 FRNRAP come from the germline V gene. Trimming stripped 3 bases from V and 0 bases from J, with 9 bases between. The CDR3 sequence: CASGFSGSSYEQYF. The CDR3 coding sequence is TGTGCTAGTGGTTTCTCGGGTAGCTCCTACGAGCAGTACTTC. Complete variable domain (other parts from reference TRBV12-5 and TRBJ2-7): DARVTQTPRHKVTEMGQEVTMRCQPILGHNTVFWYRQTMMQGLELLAYFRNRAPLDDSGMPKDRFSAEMPDATLATLKIQPSEPRDSAVYFCASGFSGSSYEQYFGPGTRLTVT.

This clone was observed a few times. This chain uses TRBV19 with TRBJ2-2; 14 bases line up with TRBD2. CDR3 length: 16 amino acids. V dropped 4 bases and J dropped 6; count of bases not matched to a gene: 4. Per the germline V gene, CDR1 is LNHDA and CDR2 is SQIVND (reference sequence). The CDR3 here is CASSRLAGGGAGELFF. The DNA of the CDR3 is TGTGCCAGTAGTAGACTAGCGGGAGGGGGTGCCGGGGAGCTGTTTTTT.

The rearrangement joins TRBV3-1 (or the pseudogene TRBV3-2) to TRBJ1-5, with TRBD1 identical over 9 bases. V dropped 3 bases and J dropped 5; count of bases not matched to a gene: 2. This CDR3 region has 14 residues. Germline CDR1 reads LGHDT; CDR2 reads YNNKEL (reference sequence). The CDR3 DNA is TGTGCCAGCAGCCACCGGACAGGGGATCAGCCCCAGCATTTT. Its translation: CASSHRTGDQPQHF.

The genes are TRBV18 and TRBJ1-5, with no clear D. CDR1 is KGHSH, CDR2 LQKENI, per germline. The length of the CDR3 is 14 residues. The V end lost 5 bases, the J end lost 1 base, and 9 bases lay between the germline ends. CDR3 protein: CASSGQRSNQPQHF. In DNA form, the CDR3 reads TGTGCCAGCTCAGGCCAGAGGAGCAATCAGCCCCAGCATTTT.

The rearrangement links TRBV19 to TRBJ1-1; D not certain. Germline V CDR1 and CDR2: LNHDA, SQIVND (reference sequence). V lost 8 bases and J 0 bases, leaving 10 bases between the germline ends. The length of the CDR3 is 13 residues. As DNA, the CDR3 is TGTGCCAGTCTTAAATCGGTGAACACTGAAGCTTTCTTT. Translating gives CASLKSVNTEAFF.

The J gene is TRBJ1-2, the V gene TRBV5-1; the D is unclear. The V end lost 4 bases, the J end lost 4 bases, and 8 bases lay between the germline ends. From germline, CDR1 is SGHRS and CDR2 YFSETQ. This CDR3 is built from 12 residues. The CDR3 DNA reads TGCGCCAGCAGCGAACCCCCCTATGGCTACACCTTC. Translating gives CASSEPPYGYTF.

This clone occurred once. The chain joins TRBV19 to TRBJ2-1; TRBD2 matches at 11 bases. Germline V lookup: CDR1 LNHDA, CDR2 SQIVND (reference sequence). Unmatched junction bases numbered 7, after V lost 5 bases and J lost 7 bases. This CDR3 is 15 amino acids long. Here the CDR3 DNA reads TGTGCCAGTAGTCTCACTAGCGGGAGTCTGAATGAGCAGTTCTTC. Encoded protein: CASSLTSGSLNEQFF.

J is TRBJ1-1 and V is TRBV19; D remains ambiguous. This CDR3 is built from 15 residues. CDR1 and CDR2 (germline): LNHDA, SQIVND (reference sequence). Trimming removed 0 bases at V and 6 bases at J, with 14 bases between. CDR3 in amino acids: CASSIDWTSGAEAFF. The CDR3 DNA follows: TGTGCCAGTAGTATAGATTGGACCAGTGGGGCTGAAGCTTTCTTT.

This clone appeared a single time. The chain carries TRBV11-2 and TRBJ2-3; D is unclear. V shed 5 bases and J shed 4 bases, with 7 bases lying between them. The germline V gene has CDR1 SGHAT and CDR2 FQNNGV. CDR3 size: 12 residues. CDR3 in DNA: TGTGCCAGCAGCCCCGGCCCAGATACGCAGTATTTT. This codes for CASSPGPDTQYF.

This clone appeared a few times. The chain has TRBV5-6 and TRBJ2-5, with a possible D match to TRBD2 (6 bases). Germline V gene data show CDR1 as SGHDT and CDR2 as YYEEEE. The CDR3 is made up of 15 amino acids. With 1 base removed from V and 4 bases from J, the gap between germline ends came to 14 bases. The CDR3 sequence is CASSLIADRRETQYF. The CDR3 DNA reads as TGTGCCAGCAGCTTGATAGCGGACCGTCGAGAGACCCAGTACTTC.

The genes are TRBV4-2 and TRBJ2-7, with a possible D match to TRBD2 (5 bases). V was cut by 3 bases and J by 5 bases, with 14 bases left in between. Germline V gene sequence: CDR1 LGHNA, CDR2 YNFKEQ. The CDR3 is made up of 14 amino acids. DNA of the CDR3: TGTGCCAGCAGCCAGTCGGGGATCGTCGACGAGCAGTACTTC. This encodes CASSQSGIVDEQYF.

The chain is built from TRBV10-3 and TRBJ1-2; no clear D. This CDR3 spans 14 amino acids. Germline V gives CDR1 ENHRY, CDR2 SYGVKD. Deletions cut 3 bases from V and 1 base from J, with 9 bases between. This CDR3 reads CAISDEQVNYGYTF. The CDR3 DNA sequence: TGTGCCATCAGTGACGAGCAGGTTAACTATGGCTACACCTTC.

This clone is a singleton in its sample. This chain connects TRBV29-1 to TRBJ2-4; a weak D match, TRBD2 (6 bases). The V and J ends lost 5 bases and 8 bases respectively, with 28 bases between them. Germline CDR1 is SQVTM and CDR2 is ANQGSEA. This CDR3 spans 17 amino acids. CDR3 protein: CSVRGYSEGLGYDIQYF. The CDR3 DNA is TGCAGCGTTCGGGGGTACAGTGAGGGGCTGGGATACGACATTCAGTACTTC.

The chain employs TRBV30 and TRBJ1-5; TRBD1 aligns across 8 bases. The CDR3 has 13 residues. CDR1 and CDR2 from the germline V gene are GTSNPN and SVGIG (reference sequence). With V trimmed by 3 bases and J by 8 bases, 6 bases remained unmatched. The CDR3 DNA sequence: TGTGCCTGGAGCGAGGACAGGGATAAGCCCCAGCATTTT. Protein sequence: CAWSEDRDKPQHF.

The CDR3 coding sequence is TGTGCCACCAGCAGAGAGAATCTAGCCACTAGCACAGATACGCAGTATTTT. Its protein product is CATSRENLATSTDTQYF. The rearrangement joins TRBV15 to TRBJ2-3, with D maybe TRBD2 (5 bases). The CDR3 is 17 residues long. The V end lost 0 bases, the J end lost 0 bases, and 13 bases lay between the germline ends. Germline V gene data show CDR1 as LNHNV and CDR2 as YYDKDF (reference sequence).